A single sample is the source of the 5 T cell receptor beta chains below, sequenced in a study of T-cell memory formation after mild COVID-19. TCRdb re-called the 5' RACE reads through MiXCR, storing one row per CDR3 protein. The table lists about 350,000 distinct CDR3 sequences, 28% of them singletons, with roughly 13% in the top ten. The specimen sequenced was PBMCs or a T cell subset sorted from them (not recorded which). These TCRs come from an adult woman who had mild COVID-19 (a few samples of this study predate the infection). Cell type and time point are not known.

This chain joins TRBV5-1 and TRBJ2-6; 8 bases are a match to TRBD2. V lost 5 bases and J lost 0; bases outside the gene matches: 10. This CDR3 is built from 18 residues. Per germline, CDR1 SGHRS and CDR2 YFSETQ. CDR3 residues: CASSPGAGGHSGANVLTF. The CDR3 bases are TGCGCCAGCAGTCCCGGGGCGGGGGGCCACTCTGGGGCCAACGTCCTGACTTTC.

The table lists this clonotype with a few counts. The chain links TRBV4-1 to TRBJ1-1; the match to TRBD1 covers 8 bases. The CDR3 contains 19 residues. Germline-derived CDR1 and CDR2 are MGHRA and YSYEKL. Germline trimming cut 5 bases from V and 0 bases from J; bases unmatched to any gene: 17. Written as DNA, the CDR3 is TGCGCCAGCAGCGGGGGCCCCCAGGGGGCCGCGCGGTTGAACACTGAAGCTTTCTTT. As protein: CASSGGPQGAARLNTEAFF.

This clonotype appeared a few times. The gene calls are TRBV11-3 and TRBJ1-2; D call uncertain. Germline CDR1 is SGHNT and CDR2 is YENEEA. Trimming took 4 bases from V and 2 from J, leaving 14 bases between them. This CDR3 is 15 amino acids long. CDR3 in amino acids: CASSWSASPNYGYTF. Written as DNA, the CDR3 is TGTGCCAGCAGCTGGAGCGCAAGCCCGAACTATGGCTACACCTTC.

The sample holds a few counts of this clonotype. The CDR3 sequence is CASSITSGFTDTQYF. The CDR3 nucleotides read TGCGCCAGCAGCATTACTAGCGGATTCACAGATACGCAGTATTTT. This chain links TRBV5-1 with TRBJ2-3, with TRBD2 matching over 8 bases. This CDR3 is built from 15 residues. Germline CDR1 SGHRS, CDR2 YFSETQ. J lost 2 bases, V lost 4 bases, and 6 bases had no gene match.

This chain links TRBV7-9 with TRBJ1-2; D is possibly TRBD1 (6 bases). CDR1 and CDR2 (germline): SEHNR, FQNEAQ (reference sequence). The CDR3 extends over 14 amino acids. V was trimmed by 4 bases and J by 1 base, leaving 10 bases between them. CDR3 residues: CASSSGVLNYGYTF. CDR3 sequence (DNA): TGTGCCAGCAGCTCAGGGGTTCTTAACTATGGCTACACCTTC.